Described below is a single T cell receptor beta chain sequence and its context. As yet, its antigen is unknown. Healthy donors had no documented immune events, such as infections, while sampled. CDR1 and CDR2 (germline): MNHEY, SMNVEV (reference sequence). This CDR3 is 16 amino acids long. V lost 9 bases and J lost 3, with 20 bases in between. This entry is derived from a study of identifying expanded T cells in peripheral blood. The protocol was immunoSEQ multiplex PCR, while the TCRdb copy is restricted to in-frame clones and leaves out a portion. The sample contains roughly 63,000 clones, around 83% of which appear only once. General study findings and limits: Roughly two-week clone count variance significantly increased as total template count grew. Technical replicates showed about 1.1 changed clones; approximately 2 weeks around 15; four weeks 19.

Sequencing input: blood. V usage is TRBV27 and J usage is TRBJ2-2, with D perhaps given as TRBD1 or TRBD2 (5 bases each). This TCR derives from a person aged 18-70 years in good health. The CDR3 region is CASRGSGHRDTGELFF. CDR3 nucleotides: TGTGCCAGTAGGGGTTCGGGGCACCGCGACACCGGGGAGCTGTTTTTT.